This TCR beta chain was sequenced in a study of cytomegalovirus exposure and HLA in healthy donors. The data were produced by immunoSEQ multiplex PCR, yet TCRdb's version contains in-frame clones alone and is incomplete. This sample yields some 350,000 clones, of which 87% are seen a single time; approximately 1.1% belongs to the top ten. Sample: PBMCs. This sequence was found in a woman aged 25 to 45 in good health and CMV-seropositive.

CDR3 sequence: CAWSVLRNNEQFF. The CDR3 bases are TGTGCCTGGAGTGTACTCAGAAACAATGAGCAGTTCTTC. V gene TRBV30 combines with J gene TRBJ2-1; no firm D call. The CDR3 spans 13 residues. Germline loops: CDR1 GTSNPN, CDR2 SVGIG (reference sequence). The ends were cut back, 0 bases at V and 5 bases at J, with 8 bases in the middle.